Shown below are 10 T cell receptor beta chains from a single sample sequenced in a study of blood T cells in healthy people across ages. A J-beta primer mix and a sample-barcoded 5' primer were used in a second PCR of about 7 to 12 cycles. TCRdb reanalysed the 5' RACE reads using MiXCR and keeps one entry per CDR3 protein. Of roughly 680,000 distinct CDR3 sequences listed, around 21% were seen once; the top ten hold approximately 3.7%. The sequenced sample consisted of blood. These receptors were collected from a man aged 65 to 79 in good health.

The CDR3 protein is CASSLGLHTEAFF. CDR3 bases: TGTGCCAGCAGCTTAGGGCTGCACACTGAAGCTTTCTTT. The chain carries TRBV7-9 and TRBJ1-1; D unresolved. Between the trimmed V and J ends, which lost 1 base and 3 bases, there was a span of 6 bases. CDR1 is SEHNR and CDR2 is FQNEAQ in the germline V gene (reference sequence). The CDR3 is made up of 13 amino acids.

Remarks on this clonotype: The junction differs from germline at one of its ends, possibly a read error. The J gene is TRBJ2-3, the V gene TRBV20-1; 12 bases match TRBD2. The CDR3 consists of 16 residues. Germline CDR1 reads DFQATT; CDR2 reads SNEGSKA (reference sequence). The CDR3 is CSARSPGLAGTDTQYF. The CDR3 DNA is TGCAGTGCTAGAAGCCCGGGACTAGCGGGCACCGATACGCAGTATTTT.

This chain connects TRBV7-6 to TRBJ2-7; weak D call: TRBD2 (5 bases). The CDR3 has 15 residues. Germline values: CDR1 SGHVS, CDR2 FNYEAQ. Trimming cost V 1 base and J 1 base, with 11 bases left between them. CDR3: CASSLEASSSYEQYF. The CDR3 DNA reads TGTGCCAGCAGCTTAGAAGCTAGCAGTTCCTACGAGCAGTACTTC.

This clonotype was counted a few times. The rearrangement joins TRBV5-1 to TRBJ1-2; D possibly corresponds to TRBD1 (5 bases). This CDR3 comprises 14 residues. Trimming removed 0 bases at V and 7 bases at J, with 13 bases between. Per the germline V gene, CDR1 is SGHRS and CDR2 is YFSETQ. In DNA form, the CDR3 reads TGCGCCAGCAGCTTGGGGGACTTCTCGGTTGGCTACACCTTC. Protein: CASSLGDFSVGYTF.

This chain uses TRBV4-3 with TRBJ1-4; unclear D gene. Germline V gives CDR1 LGHNA, CDR2 YSLEER. The CDR3 consists of 14 residues. The V and J ends lost 2 bases and 6 bases respectively, with 10 bases between them. The CDR3 is CASSQTGVYEKLFF. CDR3 sequence (DNA): TGCGCCAGCAGCCAAACCGGGGTCTATGAAAAACTGTTTTTT.

This clonotype came up once. An end of the junction differs from the germline gene, which may be a read error. The gene calls are TRBV27 and TRBJ2-5; D not resolved. With the DNA end fitting TRBJ2-7 better, the J assignment may be wrong. Germline CDR1 MNHEY, CDR2 SMNVEV (reference sequence). The CDR3 consists of 14 residues. CDR3 coding DNA: TGTGCCATCAGTACGACACCTCCGCCCTACGAGCAGTACTTC. Translated, it gives CAISTTPPPYEQYF.

Points on this clonotype: At one end, the junction sequence differs from germline, possibly due to a read error. The chain combines TRBV20-1 with TRBJ2-5; 7 nucleotides match TRBD2. TRBJ2-1 explains the end of the DNA better; the J call may be wrong. Germline V CDR1 and CDR2: DFQATT, SNEGSKA (reference sequence). The CDR3 has 15 amino acids. This CDR3 is CSAGEFSGGNNEQFF. The CDR3 coding sequence is TGCAGTGCTGGAGAATTTTCCGGGGGGAACAATGAGCAGTTCTTC.

This clonotype occurred many times. The chain joins TRBV4-3 to TRBJ1-4, with D unresolved. Trimming shortened V by 4 bases and J by 16 bases, and 19 bases separated the two germline ends. Germline-derived CDR1 and CDR2 are LGHNA and YSLEER. The CDR3 runs to 13 residues. The CDR3 loop reads CASSRGYREFRFF. CDR3 sequence (DNA): TGCGCCAGCAGCCGGGGTTATCGAGAGTTTCGGTTTTTT.

In this sample, this clonotype turned up a few times. The chain employs TRBV5-5 and TRBJ2-5, with TRBD2 matching 10 bases. The J call may be incorrect, as the DNA end agrees better with TRBJ2-7. CDR3 size: 16 residues. The germline V gene encodes CDR1 SGHKS and CDR2 YYEKEE (reference sequence). The CDR3 region is CASSSTLAGEIYEQYF. As DNA, the CDR3 is TGTGCCAGCAGCTCCACTCTAGCGGGAGAGATCTACGAGCAGTACTTC.

This clonotype was counted only a few times. This chain connects TRBV20-1 to TRBJ2-7, with D possibly TRBD1 on 6 matching bases. Germline V gives CDR1 DFQATT, CDR2 SNEGSKA (reference sequence). Trimming took 4 bases from V and 2 from J, leaving 18 bases between them. The CDR3 contains 15 residues. The DNA for the CDR3 is TGCAGTGCTAAAGACCGGGACACAATAACCTACGAGCAGTACTTC. This encodes CSAKDRDTITYEQYF.